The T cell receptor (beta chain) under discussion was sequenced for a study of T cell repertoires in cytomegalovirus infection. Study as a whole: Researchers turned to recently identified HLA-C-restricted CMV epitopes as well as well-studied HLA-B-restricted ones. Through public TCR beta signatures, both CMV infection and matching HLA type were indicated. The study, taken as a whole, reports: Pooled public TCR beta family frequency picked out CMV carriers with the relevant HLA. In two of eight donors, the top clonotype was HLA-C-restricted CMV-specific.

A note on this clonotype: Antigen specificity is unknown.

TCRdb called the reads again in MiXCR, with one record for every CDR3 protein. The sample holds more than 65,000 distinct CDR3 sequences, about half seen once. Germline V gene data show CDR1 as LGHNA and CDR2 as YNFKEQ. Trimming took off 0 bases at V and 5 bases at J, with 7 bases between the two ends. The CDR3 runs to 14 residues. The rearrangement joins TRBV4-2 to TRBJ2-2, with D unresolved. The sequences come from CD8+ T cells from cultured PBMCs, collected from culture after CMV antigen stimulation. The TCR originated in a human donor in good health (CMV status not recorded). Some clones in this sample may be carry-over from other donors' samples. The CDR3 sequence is CASSQEARTGELFF. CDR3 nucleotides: TGTGCCAGCAGCCAAGAGGCCAGGACCGGGGAGCTGTTTTTT.